These T cell receptor beta chains were read from a single sample in a study of T cells in Graves' hyperthyroidism and ophthalmopathy. TCRdb reprocessed the multiplex PCR reads with MiXCR, giving one entry per CDR3 protein. The sample includes 750,000 to 950,000 distinct CDR3 sequences, more than 30% of them seen just once. The sequenced sample was blood. The origin of the receptors is a man aged 18 to 29 with Graves' hyperthyroidism. Each CDR3 is given with its conserved first and last residue. D genes are given only for firm matches. Clone size is stated in some rows and not others, as once, few, many or a class when expanded.

D: -
V: TRBV5-1
J: TRBJ1-4
size: few
DNA: TGCGCCAGCAGCATGGGACCAACTAATGAAAAACTGTTTTTT
CDR3: CASSMGPTNEKLFF

D: TRBD2
V: TRBV6-6
J: TRBJ2-5
size: -
DNA: TGTGCCAGCAGTTACTCGAGTGGCCTAGCGGGATCCCACCAAGAGACCCAGTACTTC
CDR3: CASSYSSGLAGSHQETQYF

D: -
V: TRBV7-6
J: TRBJ2-7
size: -
DNA: -
CDR3: CASTSDTSSTEAFFGQGYEQYF

D: -
V: TRBV25-1
J: TRBJ1-5
size: -
DNA: TGTGCCAGCAGTTTAGATGGGCTTCAGCCCCAGCATTTT
CDR3: CASSLDGLQPQHF

D: TRBD2
V: TRBV10-3
J: TRBJ2-7
size: once
DNA: TGTGCCAGCAGGGGAGCGGGGGCCCGACCCTACGAGCAGTACTTC
CDR3: CASRGAGARPYEQYF

D: TRBD1
V: TRBV20-1
J: TRBJ1-3
size: many
DNA: TGCAGTGCTAGAGGGACAGGGGCTGGAAACACCATATATTTT
CDR3: CSARGTGAGNTIYF

D: TRBD1
V: TRBV12-3/TRBV12-4
J: TRBJ1-1
size: -
DNA: TGTGCCAGCGGACAGGGAGAGTACACTGAAGCTTTCTTT
CDR3: CASGQGEYTEAFF

D: -
V: TRBV20-1
J: TRBJ1-1
size: many
DNA: TGCAGTGCTAGGGGTCGAGCCTTAACTGAAGCTTTCTTT
CDR3: CSARGRALTEAFF

D: -
V: TRBV30
J: TRBJ1-5
size: few
DNA: TGTGCCTGGAGCCCAGGGGCACGGCAGCCCCAGCATTTT
CDR3: CAWSPGARQPQHF

D: -
V: TRBV29-1
J: TRBJ2-5
size: many
DNA: TGCAGCGTCGGGCGGCAAGAGACCCAGTACTTC
CDR3: CSVGRQETQYF

D: -
V: TRBV7-2
J: TRBJ2-7
size: few
DNA: TGTGCCAGCTCACCAGAGTTATCCTACGAGCAGTACTTC
CDR3: CASSPELSYEQYF

D: -
V: TRBV7-9
J: TRBJ1-1
size: many
DNA: TGTGCCAGCAGCCCACTCAAAGGAGGCACTGAAGCTTTCTTT
CDR3: CASSPLKGGTEAFF

D: -
V: TRBV7-9
J: TRBJ2-5
size: few
DNA: TGTGCCAGCAGCTTAGCGCCAAAGGGCGCAAGGGACTTC
CDR3: CASSLAPKGARDF

D: -
V: TRBV7-9
J: TRBJ2-7
size: few
DNA: TGTGCCAGCAGCTTGGAAGGACTGACCTACGAGCAGTACTTC
CDR3: CASSLEGLTYEQYF

D: -
V: TRBV4-3
J: TRBJ1-3
size: -
DNA: TGCGCCAGCAGCCAAGGGTCAGACACGGGCTCTGGAAACACCATATATTTT
CDR3: CASSQGSDTGSGNTIYF

D: -
V: TRBV7-2
J: TRBJ2-5
size: many
DNA: TGTGCCAGCAGCTTAAGGAACGGGATTGAGACCCAGTACTTC
CDR3: CASSLRNGIETQYF

D: -
V: TRBV2
J: TRBJ2-7
size: many
DNA: TGTGCCAGCAGTGAGGAGACCATCTACGAGCAGTACTTC
CDR3: CASSEETIYEQYF

D: -
V: TRBV12-3/TRBV12-4
J: TRBJ1-4
size: -
DNA: TGTGCCAGCATGTCTCAGATTAATGAAAAACTGTTTTTT
CDR3: CASMSQINEKLFF

D: TRBD1
V: TRBV30
J: TRBJ2-6
size: -
DNA: TGTGCCGGGGACAGGGGTGGGGCCAACGTCCTGACTTTC
CDR3: CAGDRGGANVLTF

D: TRBD1
V: TRBV12-3/TRBV12-4
J: TRBJ1-1
size: few
DNA: TGTGCCAGCAGTGCGACAGGGGGAAGGGTCACTGAAGCTTTCTTT
CDR3: CASSATGGRVTEAFF

D: -
V: TRBV24-1
J: TRBJ2-2
size: -
DNA: TGTGCCACCAGTGATTTCCCCCAGGGCCTGAACACCGGGGAGCTGTTTTTT
CDR3: CATSDFPQGLNTGELFF

D: TRBD1
V: TRBV5-6
J: TRBJ1-5
size: -
DNA: TGTGCCAGCAGCTCCGGACAGGCGATGAAGACCCAGCATTTT
CDR3: CASSSGQAMKTQHF

D: -
V: TRBV10-2
J: TRBJ1-1
size: -
DNA: TGCGCCAGCAGTTACTCCGGCCATAAAGCTTTCTTT
CDR3: CASSYSGHKAFF

D: -
V: TRBV20-1
J: TRBJ1-2
size: many
DNA: TGCAGTGCTAGCGGGGAAGGGGGCTACACCTTC
CDR3: CSASGEGGYTF

D: -
V: TRBV9
J: TRBJ1-6
size: many
DNA: TGTGCCAGCAGCGTAGGATGGGGGGATAATTCACCCCTCCACTTT
CDR3: CASSVGWGDNSPLHF

D: -
V: TRBV2
J: TRBJ2-6
size: many
DNA: TGTGCCAGCAAAGGGAGGGCCAACGTCCTGACTTTC
CDR3: CASKGRANVLTF

D: TRBD2
V: TRBV20-1
J: TRBJ2-5
size: -
DNA: TGCAGTGCTACCAGTTTTTACCGGGAGGGTGGGGAGACCCAGTACTTC
CDR3: CSATSFYREGGETQYF

D: -
V: TRBV5-1
J: TRBJ1-1
size: -
DNA: TGCGCCAGCACCAAAGGCGGGATGAACACTGAAGCTTTCTTT
CDR3: CASTKGGMNTEAFF

D: -
V: TRBV7-7
J: TRBJ2-7
size: many
DNA: TGTGCTAGCAGCTTAAATACAGGGAGCTCCTACGAGCAGTACTTC
CDR3: CASSLNTGSSYEQYF

D: -
V: TRBV29-1
J: TRBJ1-2
size: -
DNA: TGCAGCCCGGGTGCGCGGCATAACTATGGCTACACCTTC
CDR3: CSPGARHNYGYTF

D: -
V: TRBV7-3
J: TRBJ1-1
size: -
DNA: TGTGCCAGCAGCTTAAATCACGGGAGGAAGAACACTGAAGCTTTCTTT
CDR3: CASSLNHGRKNTEAFF

D: TRBD1
V: TRBV20-1
J: TRBJ1-4
size: once
DNA: TGCAGTGCTAGAGGACAGGGGGCTGGAGCTAATGAAAAACTGTTTTTT
CDR3: CSARGQGAGANEKLFF

D: -
V: TRBV29-1
J: TRBJ1-2
size: -
DNA: TGCAGCGTTGAGCGGGGGCCGGGAGACTATGGCTACACCTTC
CDR3: CSVERGPGDYGYTF

D: TRBD1
V: TRBV20-1
J: TRBJ2-7
size: few
DNA: TGCAGTGCTCTACTGGAGGGGACAGGGGGCTCGTACGAGCAGTACTTC
CDR3: CSALLEGTGGSYEQYF

D: -
V: TRBV7-2
J: TRBJ2-5
size: -
DNA: TGTGCCAGCAGCTCCATCGGGGGACAAGAGACCCAGTACTTC
CDR3: CASSSIGGQETQYF

D: -
V: TRBV2
J: TRBJ1-1
size: many
DNA: TGTGCCAGCGCCTACCGGGAAGCGAACACTGAAGCTTTCTTT
CDR3: CASAYREANTEAFF

D: -
V: TRBV7-9
J: TRBJ2-7
size: many
DNA: TGTGCCAGCAGCTTAGCGGGACATAATTCCTACGAGCAGTACTTC
CDR3: CASSLAGHNSYEQYF

D: -
V: TRBV7-8
J: TRBJ1-1
size: many
DNA: TGTGCCAGCAGCTTAGGAGGGACCGGAGAAGCTTTCTTT
CDR3: CASSLGGTGEAFF